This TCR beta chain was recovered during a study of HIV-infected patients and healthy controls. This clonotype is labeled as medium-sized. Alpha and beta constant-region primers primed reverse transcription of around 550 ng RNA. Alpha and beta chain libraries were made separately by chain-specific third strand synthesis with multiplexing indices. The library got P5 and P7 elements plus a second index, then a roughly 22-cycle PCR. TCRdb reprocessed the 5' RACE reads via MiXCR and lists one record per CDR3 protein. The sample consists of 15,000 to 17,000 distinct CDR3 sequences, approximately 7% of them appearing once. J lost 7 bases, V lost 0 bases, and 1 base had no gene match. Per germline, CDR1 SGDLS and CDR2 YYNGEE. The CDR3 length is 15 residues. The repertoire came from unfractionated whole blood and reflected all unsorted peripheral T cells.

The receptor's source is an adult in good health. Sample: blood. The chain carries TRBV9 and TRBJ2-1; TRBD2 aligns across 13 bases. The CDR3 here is CASSVGTSGRNEQFF. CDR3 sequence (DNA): TGTGCCAGCAGCGTAGGGACTAGCGGGAGAAATGAGCAGTTCTTC.